The source of this T cell receptor beta chain is a study of CD8 T cells in ankylosing spondylitis. CDR3 length: 14 residues. The germline V and J ends were trimmed by 3 bases and 8 bases, with 19 bases remaining between them. Germline values: CDR1 SQVTM, CDR2 ANQGSEA. Overall study results and limits: The study identified a TCR beta motif of several highly homologous variants that appeared characteristic of ankylosing spondylitis blood. Certain motif variants had earlier appeared in reactive arthritis synovial fluid and blood.

TCRdb re-analysed the 5' RACE reads in MiXCR, keeping a single row per CDR3 protein. Of approximately 300,000 distinct CDR3 sequences in the sample, 8% were seen once. This clonotype occurred a few times. Its antigen is still unknown. The sequence derives from a male donor with ankylosing spondylitis. The rearrangement links TRBV29-1 to TRBJ1-1; TRBD1 might be the D (5 bases). Sample: blood, either unsorted or a sorted T cell fraction (not recorded which). The CDR3 sequence is CSVDVRGTLTEAFF. The CDR3 region has the DNA TGCAGCGTTGATGTGAGGGGCACCCTTACCGAAGCTTTCTTT.